This T cell receptor (beta chain) was retrieved from a study of somatic mutations in cytotoxic T cells in rheumatoid arthritis. Study-level information: Using a FACSAria II or Sony SH800, a portion of the V beta antibody-stained T-cell populations were flow-sorted at nearly 100% purity, and among those populations were V beta1+ cells that were then sequenced for TCRB. Study results and caveats: In about an eighth of the roughly 60 patients, the largest CD8+ clone exceeded 20% of CD8+ cells. The targets (antigens) of the expanded CD8+ clones were not known.

The repertoire was sequenced with immunoSEQ multiplex PCR; TCRdb's copy has only in-frame clones and lacks some. The profile shows 25,000 to 30,000 clones, 70% to 85% of them singletons. The healthy control blood donors were more than 50% female, with median age approximately 53 years (range about 20-75). A note on this clone: Its specificity is not known.

The sample consisted of CD8+ T cells sorted from blood. The origin of this receptor is a woman aged 18-35 years in good health.

In nucleotides, the CDR3 is TGTGCCAGCAGCCTTAGGGGGGGTTATGGCTACACCTTC. It translates to CASSLRGGYGYTF. This chain joins TRBV27 and TRBJ1-2, with D perhaps matching TRBD1 (6 bases). V was pared by 6 bases and J by 5 bases, with 13 bases between. The CDR3 length is 13 residues. Germline V gives CDR1 MNHEY, CDR2 SMNVEV (reference sequence).